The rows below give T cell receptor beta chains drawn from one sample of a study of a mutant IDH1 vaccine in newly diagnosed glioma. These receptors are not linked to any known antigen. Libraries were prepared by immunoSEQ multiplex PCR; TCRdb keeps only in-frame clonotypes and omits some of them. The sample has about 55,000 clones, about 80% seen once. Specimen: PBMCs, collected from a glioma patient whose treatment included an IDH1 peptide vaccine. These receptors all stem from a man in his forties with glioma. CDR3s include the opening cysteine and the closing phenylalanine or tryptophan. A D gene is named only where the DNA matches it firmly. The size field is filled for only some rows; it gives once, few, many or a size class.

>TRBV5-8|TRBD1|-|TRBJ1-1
CASSLGTGTGTEAFF
TGTGCCAGCAGCTTGGGTACCGGGACAGGGACTGAAGCTTTCTTT
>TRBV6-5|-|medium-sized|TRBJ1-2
CASSFGRDYGYTF
TGTGCCAGCAGTTTCGGGCGAGACTATGGCTACACCTTC
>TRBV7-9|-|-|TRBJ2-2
CASTTSLWTGELFF
TGTGCCAGCACCACAAGCCTGTGGACCGGGGAGCTGTTTTTT
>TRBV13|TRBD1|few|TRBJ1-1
CASSQRSYRGRDTEAFF
TGTGCCAGCAGCCAACGATCCTACAGGGGGCGCGACACTGAAGCTTTCTTT
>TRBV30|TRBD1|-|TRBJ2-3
CAWSDRGLTDTQYF
TGTGCCTGGAGTGACAGGGGGTTAACAGATACGCAGTATTTT
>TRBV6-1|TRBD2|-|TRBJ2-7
CASRERTSGVGEQYF
TGTGCCAGCAGGGAGCGGACTAGCGGCGTGGGCGAGCAGTACTTC
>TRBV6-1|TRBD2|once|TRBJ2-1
CASKSGGAGDEQFF
TGTGCCAGCAAGAGCGGGGGGGCCGGGGATGAGCAGTTCTTC
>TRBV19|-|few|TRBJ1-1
CASSPVAGQGNTEAFF
TGTGCCAGTAGCCCCGTTGCAGGGCAGGGGAACACTGAAGCTTTCTTT
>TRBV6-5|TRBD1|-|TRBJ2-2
CASSPDRGGTGELFF
TGTGCCAGCAGTCCGGACAGGGGCGGGACCGGGGAGCTGTTTTTT
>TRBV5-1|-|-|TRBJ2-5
CASSAGGQETQYF
TGCGCCAGCAGTGCAGGGGGGCAGGAGACCCAGTACTTC
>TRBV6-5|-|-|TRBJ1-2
CASSRTAKNGYTF
TGTGCCAGCAGTAGGACAGCAAAGAATGGCTACACCTTC
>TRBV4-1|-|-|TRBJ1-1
CASSHHTGTNTEAFF
TGCGCCAGCAGCCACCACACCGGGACAAACACTGAAGCTTTCTTT
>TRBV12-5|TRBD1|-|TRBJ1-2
CASGLRETGGRHNYGYTF
TGTGCTAGTGGTTTGAGGGAGACAGGGGGTCGGCATAACTATGGCTACACCTTC
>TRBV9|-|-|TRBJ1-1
CASSPPGPPNTEAFF
TGTGCCAGCAGCCCGCCGGGACCGCCGAACACTGAAGCTTTCTTT
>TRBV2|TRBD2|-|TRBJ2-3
CASGLAGGLDTQYF
TGTGCCAGCGGCCTAGCGGGGGGGCTAGATACGCAGTATTTT
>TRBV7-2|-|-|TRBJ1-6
CASSRYPDSPLHF
TGTGCCAGCAGCCGATACCCGGACTCACCCCTCCACTTT
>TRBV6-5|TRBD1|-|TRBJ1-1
CASRQGGSVNTEAFF
TGTGCCAGCAGACAGGGGGGATCCGTGAACACTGAAGCTTTCTTT
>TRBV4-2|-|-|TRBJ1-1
CASSQEQGGATEAFF
TGTGCCAGCAGCCAGGAACAGGGAGGTGCGACTGAAGCTTTCTTT
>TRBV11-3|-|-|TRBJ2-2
CASSQGGRAQLFF
TGTGCCAGCAGCCAAGGGGGGAGGGCGCAGCTGTTTTTT
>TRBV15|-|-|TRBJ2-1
CATSRDRSGGLLYNEQFF
TGTGCCACCAGCAGAGATCGATCGGGGGGCCTCCTATACAATGAGCAGTTCTTC
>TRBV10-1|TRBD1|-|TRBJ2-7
CASSRDRGYEQYF
TGCGCCAGCAGCCGGGACAGGGGCTACGAGCAGTACTTC
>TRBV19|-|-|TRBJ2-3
CASSPFNTDTQYF
TGTGCCAGTAGCCCGTTCAACACAGATACGCAGTATTTT
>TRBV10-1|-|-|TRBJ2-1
CASTPSRAAAPFF
TGCGCCAGCACACCTTCTCGGGCGGCGGCTCCGTTCTTC
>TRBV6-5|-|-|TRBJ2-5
CASSLGGGRETQYF
TGTGCCAGCAGCCTAGGGGGGGGCCGAGAGACCCAGTACTTC
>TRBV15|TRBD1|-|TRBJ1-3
CATSGQGGLGNTIYF
TGTGCCACCAGCGGCCAGGGGGGGCTTGGAAACACCATATATTTT
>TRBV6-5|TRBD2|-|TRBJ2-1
CASSYLVGAGSNEQFF
TGTGCCAGCAGTTACTTGGTGGGAGCGGGGTCCAATGAGCAGTTCTTC
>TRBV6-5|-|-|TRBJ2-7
CASSPLRTDEQYF
TGTGCCAGCAGCCCCCTACGGACAGACGAGCAGTACTTC
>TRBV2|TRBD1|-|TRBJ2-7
CASDGGQGAYEQYF
TGTGCCAGCGATGGGGGACAGGGGGCCTACGAGCAGTACTTC
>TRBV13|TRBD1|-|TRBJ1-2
CASSSGTGASEGYTF
TGTGCCAGCAGCTCCGGGACAGGGGCTTCGGAGGGCTACACCTTC
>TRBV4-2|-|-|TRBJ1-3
CASSQDRYSRDTIYF
TGTGCCAGCAGCCAAGACCGATATTCCCGGGACACCATATATTTT
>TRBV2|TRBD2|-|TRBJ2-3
CASTPPGLARWDTQYF
TGTGCCAGCACCCCCCCGGGACTAGCGAGATGGGATACGCAGTATTTT
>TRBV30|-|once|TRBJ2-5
CAWSVLGYGETQYF
TGTGCCTGGAGTGTTCTGGGGTACGGGGAGACCCAGTACTTC
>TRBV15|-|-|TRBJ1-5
CATSRDQGSNQPQHF
TGTGCCACCAGCAGAGATCAGGGGAGCAATCAGCCCCAGCATTTT
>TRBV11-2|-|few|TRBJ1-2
CASSLGTGSGYTF
TGTGCCAGCAGCCTAGGCACAGGGAGTGGCTACACCTTC
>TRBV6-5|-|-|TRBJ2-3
CASSKRDGNTQYF
TGTGCCAGCAGTAAACGGGATGGCAATACGCAGTATTTT
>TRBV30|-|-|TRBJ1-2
CAWKGRADGYTF
TGTGCCTGGAAGGGCAGGGCGGATGGCTACACCTTC
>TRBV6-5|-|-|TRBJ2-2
CASSYSILGPTGELFF
TGTGCCAGCAGTTACTCGATCCTAGGTCCCACCGGGGAGCTGTTTTTT
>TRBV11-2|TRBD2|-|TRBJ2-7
CASSLAGGVGEQYF
TGTGCCAGCAGCCTCGCGGGGGGTGTTGGGGAGCAGTACTTC
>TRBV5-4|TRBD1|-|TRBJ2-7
CASSPGQAPSYEQYF
TGTGCCAGCAGCCCAGGACAGGCCCCGTCCTACGAGCAGTACTTC
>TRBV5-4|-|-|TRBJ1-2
CASSLDSYGYTF
TGTGCCAGCAGCTTGGATAGCTATGGCTACACCTTC
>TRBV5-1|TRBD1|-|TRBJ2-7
CASRTTGALSYEQYF
TGCGCCAGCAGGACCACAGGGGCCCTCTCCTACGAGCAGTACTTC
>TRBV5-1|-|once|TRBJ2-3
CASSLDGQTDTQYF
TGCGCCAGCAGCTTGGACGGTCAAACAGATACGCAGTATTTT
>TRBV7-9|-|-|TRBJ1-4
CASSPLGKTNEKLFF
TGTGCCAGCAGCCCTTTAGGGAAGACGAATGAAAAACTGTTTTTT
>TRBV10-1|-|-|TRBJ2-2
CASSDRRGNTGELFF
TGCGCCAGCAGTGATAGGAGAGGGAACACCGGGGAGCTGTTTTTT
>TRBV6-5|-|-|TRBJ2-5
CASTPAGRETQYF
TGTGCCAGCACCCCGGCGGGAAGGGAGACCCAGTACTTC
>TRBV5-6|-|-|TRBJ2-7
CASSLVGDEQYF
TGTGCCAGCAGCTTGGTGGGGGACGAGCAGTACTTC
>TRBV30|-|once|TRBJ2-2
CAWSGQANGELFF
TGTGCCTGGAGTGGGCAGGCGAACGGGGAGCTGTTTTTT